Here is one T cell receptor beta chain with its context. The data originate from a study of shared clonotypes between healthy human individuals. The run depth of the assay was deep. The data were produced by immunoSEQ multiplex PCR, yet TCRdb's version contains in-frame clones alone and is incomplete. The sample has about 2.4 million clones; 80% to 95% are singletons. V was pared by 1 base and J by 9 bases, with 5 bases of the junction left unmatched. The CDR3 is made up of 14 amino acids. Per the germline V gene, CDR1 is SGHAT and CDR2 is FQNNGV. This chain uses TRBV11-2 with TRBJ2-1, with 8 bases fitting TRBD2. The source of this sequence is a man between 18 and 35 years old in good health. Some clones in this sample may be carry-over from other donors' samples. Sequencing input: naive CD4+ T cells from PBMCs. Documented subset: CD45RA+ positively selected. The CDR3 DNA sequence: TGTGCCAGCAGCTTAGGCGGGAGGATGGGTGAGCAGTTCTTC. As protein: CASSLGGRMGEQFF.